One and the same sample provided the 16 T cell receptor beta chains below, sequenced in a study of blood T cell repertoires in COVID-19. This table comes from immunoSEQ multiplex PCR, and its TCRdb copy is limited to in-frame clones, with some not included. The table has approximately 150,000 clones, roughly 81% seen once; the top ten hold approximately 0.99%. The sequenced material came from peripheral blood. Receptors were obtained from a man aged 35 to 55 with acute or convalescent COVID-19.

J is TRBJ1-2 and V is TRBV28; TRBD1 matches at 7 bases. V shed 11 bases and J 4 bases; nucleotides not matched to a gene: 16. This CDR3 comprises 15 residues. The germline gives CDR1 MDHEN, CDR2 SYDVKM. In nucleotides, the CDR3 is TGTGCCGTCTCAGAAAACAGGGGTGCATCCTATGGCTACACCTTC. Translation: CAVSENRGASYGYTF.

The V call is TRBV6-5, the J call TRBJ1-5, with D possibly TRBD1 on 5 matching bases. Germline V lookup: CDR1 MNHEY, CDR2 SVGAGI. The germline V and J ends were trimmed by 3 bases and 6 bases, with 12 bases remaining between them. This CDR3 contains 14 residues. The CDR3 region has the DNA TGTGCCAGCAGTTATGAAGTGCAGGGTCAGCCCCAGCATTTT. This gives the protein CASSYEVQGQPQHF.

The CDR3 sequence is CASSRSGGSTGELFF. DNA for the CDR3: TGCGCCAGCAGCCGGAGCGGGGGCTCTACCGGGGAGCTGTTTTTT. The chain carries TRBV4-1 and TRBJ2-2, with 8 bases lining up with TRBD2. Germline V gene lookup returns CDR1 MGHRA and CDR2 YSYEKL. The CDR3 is 15 amino acids. J was trimmed by 5 bases and V by 4 bases; bases with no gene match: 6.

This clone was seen a few times. The chain recombines TRBV18 with TRBJ1-5; D remains ambiguous. V lost 8 bases, J lost 5 bases, and 10 bases lay in between. CDR1 and CDR2 from the germline V gene are KGHSH and LQKENI. The CDR3 extends over 12 amino acids. The CDR3 loop is CASRDGDQPQHF. CDR3 bases: TGTGCCAGCCGTGACGGGGATCAGCCCCAGCATTTT.

V and J are TRBV19 and TRBJ1-5; D is perhaps TRBD1 (6 bases). Germline V gene sequence: CDR1 LNHDA, CDR2 SQIVND (reference sequence). The CDR3 length is 14 residues. Trimming removed 3 bases from V and 6 bases from J, with 12 bases in between. The CDR3 loop is CASSMRGGIQPQHF. The CDR3 coding sequence is TGTGCCAGTAGTATGAGGGGGGGTATTCAGCCCCAGCATTTT.

The chain is built from TRBV7-3 and TRBJ1-1; 9 bases fit TRBD1. The CDR3 covers 13 residues. The germline V gene has CDR1 SGHTA and CDR2 FQGTGA. J lost 8 bases, V lost 6 bases, and 7 bases had no gene match. The CDR3 bases are TGTGCCAGCAGACCGACCGGGACAGGGGAAGCTTTCTTT. Translation: CASRPTGTGEAFF. Based on the CDR3 plus reference TRBV7-3 and TRBJ1-1, the full variable domain is GAGVSQTPSNKVTEKGKYVELRCDPISGHTALYWYRQSLGQGPEFLIYFQGTGAADDSGLPNDRFFAVRPEGSVSTLKIQRTERGDSAVYLCASRPTGTGEAFFGQGTRLTVV.

This clone was picked up one time. The chain is built from TRBV7-3 and TRBJ1-2; D is uncertain. The CDR3 contains 13 residues. Germline V gene sequence: CDR1 SGHTA, CDR2 FQGTGA. Trimming removed 5 bases at V and 8 bases at J, with 15 bases between. Written as DNA, the CDR3 is TGTGCCAGCAGCCTAGACGGAGGGAAAGGCTACACCTTC. Translated, it gives CASSLDGGKGYTF.

The chain joins TRBV24-1 to TRBJ2-2; a possible D gene is TRBD2 (7 bases). Germline CDR1 is KGHDR and CDR2 is SFDVKD. CDR3 length equals 17 residues. V was cut by 3 bases and J by 4 bases, with 17 bases left in between. The CDR3 DNA sequence: TGTGCCACCAGTGATACCCCCGGGGGGCGCTTCACCGGGGAGCTGTTTTTT. Protein: CATSDTPGGRFTGELFF.

The rearrangement links TRBV7-9 to TRBJ1-1; 7 positions agree with TRBD1. Germline-derived CDR1 and CDR2 are SEHNR and FQNEAQ (reference sequence). The length of the CDR3 is 12 residues. V gave up 1 base and J gave up 10 bases; unmatched junction bases: 3. The CDR3 loop is CASSLEGAGAFF. The CDR3 DNA reads as TGTGCCAGCAGCTTAGAGGGGGCAGGAGCTTTCTTT.

CDR3 residues: CASSVDGAWRGGNEQFF. The DNA for the CDR3 is TGTGCCAGCAGCGTAGACGGGGCGTGGAGGGGAGGGAATGAGCAGTTCTTC. The chain uses TRBV9 and TRBJ2-1, with 7 bases matching TRBD2. V shed 0 bases and J 7 bases; nucleotides not matched to a gene: 13. CDR3 size: 17 residues. Looked up from germline, CDR1 is SGDLS and CDR2 is YYNGEE.

Only one count was recorded for this clone. This chain uses TRBV28 with TRBJ1-2, with 8 positions matching TRBD1. This CDR3 is built from 13 residues. Trimming took 3 bases from V and 6 from J; bases not matched to a gene: 3. Germline CDR1 and CDR2: MDHEN and SYDVKM. The DNA for the CDR3 is TGTGCCAGCAGTTTGACAGGGGTTCATGGCTACACCTTC. Translated, it gives CASSLTGVHGYTF.

The rearrangement joins TRBV6-5 to TRBJ2-1; the D is unclear. CDR3 length equals 13 residues. The V gene's germline CDR1 is MNHEY and CDR2 SVGAGI. The ends were cut back, 7 bases at V and 6 bases at J, with 13 bases in the middle. This CDR3 is CASMTWVGNEQFF. CDR3 nucleotides: TGTGCCAGCATGACTTGGGTCGGCAATGAGCAGTTCTTC.

This chain joins TRBV27 and TRBJ1-6; perhaps TRBD1 as D (6 bases). Deletions cut 4 bases from V and 7 bases from J, with 17 bases between. The CDR3 length is 16 residues. Germline assignment: CDR1 MNHEY and CDR2 SMNVEV (reference sequence). DNA for the CDR3: TGTGCCAGCAGTTCACAGGGATTCGGGCGAAATTCACCCCTCCACTTT. As protein: CASSSQGFGRNSPLHF.

V gene TRBV9 combines with J gene TRBJ2-1, with 11 bases identical to TRBD2. V gave up 3 bases and J gave up 7 bases; unmatched junction bases: 9. Germline V gene data show CDR1 as SGDLS and CDR2 as YYNGEE. This CDR3 contains 16 residues. Written as DNA, the CDR3 is TGTGCCAGCAGCGACCTTAGCGGGGGGGCGAATAATGAGCAGTTCTTC. It encodes CASSDLSGGANNEQFF. Looking up the rest from reference TRBV9 and TRBJ2-1 gives the full variable domain: DSGVTQTPKHLITATGQRVTLRCSPRSGDLSVYWYQQSLDQGLQFLIQYYNGEERAKGNILERFSAQQFPDLHSELNLSSLELGDSALYFCASSDLSGGANNEQFFGPGTRLTVL.

This clone was counted once. The chain is built from TRBV28 and TRBJ2-7; D uncertain. Germline values: CDR1 MDHEN, CDR2 SYDVKM. CDR3 size: 13 residues. V lost 5 bases to trimming and J lost 3 bases, with 11 bases between them. CDR3 amino acids: CASSRPGNYEQYF. The CDR3, as DNA: TGTGCCAGCAGTCGGCCAGGCAACTACGAGCAGTACTTC.

This clone has more than one count but fewer than ten. The genes are TRBV19 and TRBJ2-2; 10 bases are shared with TRBD2. Germline V lookup: CDR1 LNHDA, CDR2 SQIVND (reference sequence). Losses at the gene ends were 3 bases for V and 3 bases for J; bases not matched to a gene: 4. This CDR3 region has 16 residues. The CDR3 is CASSIASGGYTGELFF. The CDR3, as DNA: TGTGCCAGTAGTATCGCTAGCGGGGGATACACCGGGGAGCTGTTTTTT.